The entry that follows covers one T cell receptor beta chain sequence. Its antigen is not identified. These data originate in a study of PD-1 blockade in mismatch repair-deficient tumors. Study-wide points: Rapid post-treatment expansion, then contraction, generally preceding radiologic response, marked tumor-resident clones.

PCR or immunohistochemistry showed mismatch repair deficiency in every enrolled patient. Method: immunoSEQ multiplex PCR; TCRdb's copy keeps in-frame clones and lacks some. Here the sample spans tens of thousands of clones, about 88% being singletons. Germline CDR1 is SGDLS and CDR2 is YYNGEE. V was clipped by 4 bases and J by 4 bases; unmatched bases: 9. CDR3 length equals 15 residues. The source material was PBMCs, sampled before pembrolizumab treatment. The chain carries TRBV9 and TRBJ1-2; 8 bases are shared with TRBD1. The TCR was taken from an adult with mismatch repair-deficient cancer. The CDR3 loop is CASSSQGASGYGYTF. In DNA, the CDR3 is TGTGCCAGCAGCTCCCAGGGGGCTTCGGGCTATGGCTACACCTTC.